Reported below is one T cell receptor beta chain. Its antigen is as yet unknown. A J-beta primer mix and a sample-barcoded 5' primer were used in a second PCR of roughly 6 to 12 cycles. The template-switch adaptor was a 5' adaptor with 12 random nucleotides. It tagged each cDNA molecule. From the 5' RACE reads, TCRdb called clonotypes with MiXCR, one entry per CDR3 protein. The table shows 1.5 million or so distinct CDR3 sequences, with roughly two fifths occurring only once. Investigators took about 10 milliliters of peripheral blood from every donor. The data were taken from a study of blood T cells in healthy people across ages. Study-level findings and limits: The fall in TCR beta diversity per million T cells was roughly linear with age.

Germline V gene lookup returns CDR1 SEHNR and CDR2 FQNEAQ (reference sequence). The CDR3 consists of 15 residues. The V end was cut by 4 bases, the J end by 2 bases, with 15 bases between. The sequenced material came from blood. This clonotype originated in a woman between 18 and 30 years old in good health. The chain couples TRBV7-9 to TRBJ2-7; tentatively, D is TRBD1 or TRBD2 (5 bases each). The CDR3 coding sequence is TGTGCCAGCAGCTCCGGGACCCGGCGGACCTACGAGCAGTACTTC. This codes for CASSSGTRRTYEQYF.